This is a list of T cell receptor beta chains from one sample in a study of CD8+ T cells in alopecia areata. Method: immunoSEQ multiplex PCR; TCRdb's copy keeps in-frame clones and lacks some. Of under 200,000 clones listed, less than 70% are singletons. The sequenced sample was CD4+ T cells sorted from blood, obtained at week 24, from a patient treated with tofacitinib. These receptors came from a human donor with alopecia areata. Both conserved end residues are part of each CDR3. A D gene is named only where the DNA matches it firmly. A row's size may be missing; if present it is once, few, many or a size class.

TGTGCCAGCAGCTTAGCGGGGGGTCCCGACTACAATGAGCAGTTCTTC	CASSLAGGPDYNEQFF	few	NA	TRBV7-8	TRBJ2-1
TGTGCCAGCAGTACGGCCCCAAAGTACAATGAGCAGTTCTTC	CASSTAPKYNEQFF	NA	NA	TRBV6-5	TRBJ2-1
TGCAGCGTTCCCGGGACAGGATTCTTTGAAGCTTTCTTT	CSVPGTGFFEAFF	NA	TRBD1	TRBV29-1	TRBJ1-1
TGCGCCAGCAGCTTACAGGGAGACAACTCACCCCTCCACTTT	CASSLQGDNSPLHF	once	NA	TRBV5-1	TRBJ1-6
TGTGCCAGCAGCGTGACGACAGGGGGCTTCGAGACCCAGTACTTC	CASSVTTGGFETQYF	NA	TRBD1	TRBV9	TRBJ2-5
TGTGCCAGCAGCGTAGGGACAGGGAACCTCTATGGCTACACCTTC	CASSVGTGNLYGYTF	NA	TRBD1	TRBV9	TRBJ1-2
TGTGCCTGGAGTGGACTGCGGGGGAAGCAAAACATTCAGTACTTC	CAWSGLRGKQNIQYF	NA	TRBD2	TRBV30	TRBJ2-4
TGTGCTAGTGGTTTTTGGTCAACGCAGGGTAACTATTTAGGGCAGTACTTC	CASGFWSTQGNYLGQYF	NA	NA	TRBV12-5	TRBJ2-7
TGTGCCAGCAGCTCTATCCCTCCGCCGGACAGGAGCTCCTACGAGCAGTACTTC	CASSSIPPPDRSSYEQYF	few	TRBD1	TRBV7-2	TRBJ2-7
TGTGCCAGCAGCTACGGGACAGGGAGGACTGAAGCTTTCTTT	CASSYGTGRTEAFF	NA	TRBD1	TRBV11-1	TRBJ1-1
TGTGCCAGCAGTTCCACAGACAGGGCCGGTGAAGCTTTCTTT	CASSSTDRAGEAFF	NA	TRBD1	TRBV6-5	TRBJ1-1
TGCGCCAGCAGCTTGGAAAATGGCGGGACCCAGTACTTC	CASSLENGGTQYF	few	NA	TRBV5-1	TRBJ2-5
TGTGCCAGCAGCTTAGAAAAGAGCTATGGCTACACCTTC	CASSLEKSYGYTF	NA	NA	TRBV7-9	TRBJ1-2
TGTGCCAGCAGCGGAGAAAGGACAGGGGGTGTGCAGGTTACCGGGGAGCTGTTTTTT	CASSGERTGGVQVTGELFF	NA	TRBD1	TRBV28	TRBJ2-2
TGTGCCAGCAGTGGGGACGGAATCCAAGAGACCCAGTACTTC	CASSGDGIQETQYF	NA	NA	TRBV28	TRBJ2-5
TGTGCCAGCAGCTTAGATCCCAATTCACCCCTCCACTTT	CASSLDPNSPLHF	few	NA	TRBV11-2	TRBJ1-6
TGTGCCTGGAGTGAAAGCTACTATGGCTACACCTTC	CAWSESYYGYTF	NA	NA	TRBV30	TRBJ1-2
TGTGCCAGCAGCTCCGTCTTGGGAGTACAGCTTAGCAATCAGCCCCAGCATTTT	CASSSVLGVQLSNQPQHF	once	NA	TRBV5-6	TRBJ1-5
TGTGCCTGGACCTTCTTAACTAGCGGGGGGCCCGACCATCTCTACGAGCAGTACTTC	CAWTFLTSGGPDHLYEQYF	NA	TRBD2	TRBV30	TRBJ2-7
TGTGCCAGCAGACTTGACGCCGCCTACGAGCAGTACTTC	CASRLDAAYEQYF	few	NA	TRBV28	TRBJ2-7
TGTGCCATCAGTGAGTCGGGTATCCAGTCAGAGACCCAGTACTTC	CAISESGIQSETQYF	few	NA	TRBV10-3	TRBJ2-5
TGTGCCAGCAGCTCAGGACAGGGTAATCAGCCCCAGCATTTT	CASSSGQGNQPQHF	NA	TRBD1	TRBV7-9	TRBJ1-5
TGTGCCAGCAGCCAAGAAAGGGACCCCCGGGGGTTCAATGAGCAGTTCTTC	CASSQERDPRGFNEQFF	NA	NA	TRBV14	TRBJ2-1
TGTGCCAGCAGCCCCCGGGTGACGGTGGAGACCCAGTACTTC	CASSPRVTVETQYF	once	NA	TRBV9	TRBJ2-5
TGTGCCTGGAGTGTTGTCATGGGTGGTCGAGGCTACACCTTC	CAWSVVMGGRGYTF	NA	NA	TRBV30	TRBJ1-2
TGTGCCAGCAGCTTATCTCCTCTACAAGAGACCCAGTACTTC	CASSLSPLQETQYF	NA	NA	TRBV7-2	TRBJ2-5
TGCAGCGCCGAGCAGACTAGCGGAACTGATACGCAGTATTTT	CSAEQTSGTDTQYF	NA	TRBD2	TRBV29-1	TRBJ2-3
TGTGCCAGTAGTAATAGCAATCAGCCCCAGCATTTT	CASSNSNQPQHF	NA	NA	TRBV19	TRBJ1-5
TGTGCCTGGAGCCTCGCCTTTTTGGGTAATGATAATTCACCCCTCCACTTT	CAWSLAFLGNDNSPLHF	NA	NA	TRBV30	TRBJ1-6
TGTGCCAGCAATCCCAGCGGGGATAACTACGAGCAGTACTTC	CASNPSGDNYEQYF	NA	TRBD2	TRBV9	TRBJ2-7
TGTGCCAGCAGCCAAACGATGAACACTGAAGCTTTCTTT	CASSQTMNTEAFF	few	NA	TRBV14	TRBJ1-1
TGTGCCAGCAGCGTAGGGACACTCGACAATCAGCCCCAGCATTTT	CASSVGTLDNQPQHF	few	NA	TRBV9	TRBJ1-5
TGCGCCAGCAACCAGGCAGGGTCCGGGGCCAACGTCCTGACTTTC	CASNQAGSGANVLTF	NA	NA	TRBV5-1	TRBJ2-6
TGTGCCAGCAGCTTCCAGGGACAGGGGGGGACTGAAGCTTTCTTT	CASSFQGQGGTEAFF	NA	TRBD1	TRBV7-8	TRBJ1-1
TGCAGCGTCGACAGGGACAGCGAAAATGGCTACACCTTC	CSVDRDSENGYTF	NA	TRBD1	TRBV29-1	TRBJ1-2
TGTGCCAGCAGCTTAGAGGCGGTAGCTATCACCGGGGAGCTGTTTTTT	CASSLEAVAITGELFF	NA	NA	TRBV7-6	TRBJ2-2
TGTGCCAGCAGCGCAGGTTTCAGCTACACCTTC	CASSAGFSYTF	NA	NA	TRBV9	TRBJ1-2
TGTGCCAGTTCAGTAGCAACTAATGAAAAACTGTTTTTT	CASSVATNEKLFF	NA	NA	TRBV19	TRBJ1-4
TGTGCCTGGAGTGTACTCCAGTCGGGTGGGCCCCTCCACTTT	CAWSVLQSGGPLHF	NA	NA	TRBV30	TRBJ1-6
TGTGCCAGCAGGCACACCGGACAGGGCCCCTACAATGAGCAGTTCTTC	CASRHTGQGPYNEQFF	NA	TRBD1	TRBV11-1	TRBJ2-1
TGTGCCTGGAGGAGTTTGGGGCCCTACGAGCAGTACTTC	CAWRSLGPYEQYF	NA	NA	TRBV30	TRBJ2-7
TGTGCCAGCAGCTTAGTTTCTGGAGTGGCTGGCTACACCTTC	CASSLVSGVAGYTF	NA	NA	TRBV7-8	TRBJ1-2
TGTGCCAGCAGTCCCGGGACAAGAAATGGCTACACCTTC	CASSPGTRNGYTF	NA	NA	TRBV11-1	TRBJ1-2
TGCGCCAGCAGCAAAACAGGGGCTAGCACAGATACGCAGTATTTT	CASSKTGASTDTQYF	few	TRBD1	TRBV5-1	TRBJ2-3
TGTGCCAGCTCACCGGGGACAGCAGGCACTGAAGCTTTCTTT	CASSPGTAGTEAFF	NA	TRBD1	TRBV18	TRBJ1-1
TGTGCCAGCAGCGCTGACAGGGGAAACACCATATATTTT	CASSADRGNTIYF	many	NA	TRBV2	TRBJ1-3
TGTGCCAGCAGCATTCACCCGGGGGGAGAAGACACTGAAGCTTTCTTT	CASSIHPGGEDTEAFF	NA	NA	TRBV11-2	TRBJ1-1
TGTGCCAGCCTAAAGATAATGAACACTGAAGCTTTCTTT	CASLKIMNTEAFF	NA	NA	TRBV5-6	TRBJ1-1
TGTGCCAGCAAACGACAGACTAATCAGCCCCAGCATTTT	CASKRQTNQPQHF	NA	NA	TRBV2	TRBJ1-5
TGTGCCAGCAGTGCTCAGCTAAGCTCCTACAATGAGCAGTTCTTC	CASSAQLSSYNEQFF	NA	NA	TRBV2	TRBJ2-1
TGTGCCAGTAGTATTCTGGGGCCGGACAATGAGCAGTTCTTC	CASSILGPDNEQFF	few	NA	TRBV19	TRBJ2-1
TGTGCCTCCGACAGGGCGAACACTGAAGCTTTCTTT	CASDRANTEAFF	NA	TRBD1	TRBV30	TRBJ1-1